This note documents a single TCR beta chain sequence. The sample comes from a study of cytomegalovirus exposure and HLA in healthy donors. CDR1 and CDR2 (germline): MNHEY, SMNVEV (reference sequence). Deletions cut 0 bases from V and 7 bases from J, with 10 bases between. The CDR3 has 15 residues. The PCR ran on 60 Vbeta and 13 Jbeta primers. Clones were sequenced by immunoSEQ multiplex PCR, and TCRdb holds only the in-frame ones, with some missing. The table records over 100,000 clones, about two thirds of them present only once. The sequenced sample consisted of PBMCs. The chain has TRBV27 and TRBJ1-6; TRBD1 is a possible D gene (5 bases). The TCR comes from a woman in her seventies in good health and CMV-seropositive. The CDR3 loop reads CASSLSRDANSPLHF. As DNA, the CDR3 is TGTGCCAGCAGTTTATCGCGGGACGCGAATTCACCCCTCCACTTT.